The 29 T cell receptor beta chains presented below share a single source sample, sequenced in a study of T cells after somatic rescue of genetic block. Data came from immunoSEQ multiplex PCR; TCRdb stores just in-frame clones and leaves some out. This sample carries roughly 67,000 clones, 80% to 95% of them seen once, and the ten largest clones take over 2.5%. Sequenced: peripheral blood mononuclear cells (PBMCs). The receptor set was obtained from a man between 40 and 49 years old.

This rearrangement joins TRBV29-1 to TRBJ2-7, with D unclear. Looked up from germline, CDR1 is SQVTM and CDR2 is ANQGSEA. V lost 4 bases and J 2 bases, leaving 12 bases between the germline ends. The CDR3 is made up of 13 amino acids. CDR3 bases: TGCAGCGTTGGATCTGCCGGTCCCTACGAGCAGTACTTC. As protein: CSVGSAGPYEQYF.

A single count supports this clone. The chain employs TRBV7-3 and TRBJ2-5, with 14 bases lining up with TRBD2. J lost 1 base, V lost 5 bases, and 3 bases had no gene match. CDR3 length: 16 amino acids. CDR1 and CDR2 (germline): SGHTA, FQGTGA. CDR3 bases: TGTGCCAGCAGCCCGGGACTAGCGGGGGCCCAAGAGACCCAGTACTTC. Protein: CASSPGLAGAQETQYF.

The CDR3 loop is CASSVRRTDTQYF. In DNA form, the CDR3 reads TGTGCCAGCAGCGTACGCAGGACAGATACGCAGTATTTT. The chain is built from TRBV9 and TRBJ2-3; D not resolved. The CDR3 runs to 13 residues. With 1 base removed from V and 3 bases from J, the gap between germline ends came to 6 bases. CDR1 and CDR2 (germline): SGDLS, YYNGEE.

The chain carries TRBV28 and TRBJ1-5, with D tentatively TRBD1 (5 bases). Trimming cost V 7 bases and J 0 bases, with 13 bases left between them. CDR1 MDHEN and CDR2 SYDVKM come from the germline V gene. This CDR3 has 15 amino acids. CDR3 residues: CASTRSGLSNQPQHF. The CDR3 bases are TGTGCCAGCACCCGATCAGGGCTTAGCAATCAGCCCCAGCATTTT.

V gene TRBV5-1 combines with J gene TRBJ2-5; D is perhaps TRBD1 (6 bases). This CDR3 is 14 amino acids long. V lost 4 bases, J lost 5 bases, and 15 bases lay in between. Germline V gene sequence: CDR1 SGHRS, CDR2 YFSETQ. The CDR3 sequence is CASSPQGPKETQYF. The CDR3 DNA reads as TGCGCCAGCAGCCCCCAGGGGCCGAAGGAGACCCAGTACTTC. The whole variable domain, remainder taken from reference TRBV5-1 and TRBJ2-5, is KAGVTQTPRYLIKTRGQQVTLSCSPISGHRSVSWYQQTPGQGLQFLFEYFSETQRNKGNFPGRFSGRQFSNSRSEMNVSTLELGDSALYLCASSPQGPKETQYFGPGTRLLVL.

The genes are TRBV30 and TRBJ2-3, with unresolved D. V was shortened by 4 bases and J by 0 bases, with 8 bases between the two germline ends. Germline V gene lookup returns CDR1 GTSNPN and CDR2 SVGIG (reference sequence). This CDR3 is 13 amino acids long. This CDR3 reads CAWIGRSTDTQYF. DNA for the CDR3: TGTGCCTGGATCGGGCGGAGCACAGATACGCAGTATTTT.

V is TRBV5-4 and J is TRBJ2-7; 8 bases map to TRBD2. CDR1 is SGHNT and CDR2 is YYREEE in the germline V gene (reference sequence). The CDR3 is 15 residues long. V lost 0 bases and J lost 5; bases outside the gene matches: 7. For the CDR3, the DNA is TGTGCCAGCAGCTTGGCCGGAGCGGGGGACGACGAGCAGTACTTC. Protein: CASSLAGAGDDEQYF.

This rearrangement joins TRBV10-3 to TRBJ2-3; 8 bases line up with TRBD2. The CDR3 spans 13 residues. In germline, CDR1 is ENHRY, CDR2 SYGVKD. The ends lost 4 bases at V and 4 bases at J; junction bases unmatched: 1. The CDR3 region is CAISALAADTQYF. CDR3 in DNA: TGTGCCATCAGTGCACTAGCGGCAGATACGCAGTATTTT.

The rearrangement links TRBV10-2 to TRBJ1-5; D gene unclear. The length of the CDR3 is 14 residues. CDR1 WSHSY and CDR2 SAAADI come from the germline V gene. Trimming cost V 5 bases and J 0 bases, with 8 bases left between them. The CDR3, as DNA: TGCGCCAGCAGTAGCACCCATAGCAATCAGCCCCAGCATTTT. This sequence encodes CASSSTHSNQPQHF.

The chain carries TRBV28 and TRBJ2-7; 12 positions agree with TRBD2. The V gene end was trimmed by 4 bases and the J gene end by 1 base; junction bases not matched to a gene: 5. The CDR3 runs 16 residues. Germline CDR1 reads MDHEN; CDR2 reads SYDVKM. The CDR3 protein is CASSSPGLAGSYEQYF. The CDR3 bases are TGTGCCAGCAGTTCACCCGGACTAGCGGGGTCCTACGAGCAGTACTTC.

The chain employs TRBV5-1 and TRBJ1-1, with D uncertain. Germline-derived CDR1 and CDR2 are SGHRS and YFSETQ. Trimming pared 2 bases from V and 6 bases from J, leaving 17 bases between. The CDR3 totals 15 residues. CDR3 in amino acids: CASSLSHTGRAEAFF. As DNA, the CDR3 is TGCGCCAGCAGCTTAAGCCACACGGGGAGGGCTGAAGCTTTCTTT.

This clone was seen once. The chain recombines TRBV19 with TRBJ2-3; D call uncertain. Deletions cut 4 bases from V and 5 bases from J, with 4 bases between. The CDR3 is 11 residues long. The V gene's germline CDR1 is LNHDA and CDR2 SQIVND (reference sequence). CDR3 nucleotide sequence: TGTGCCAGTAGTACTCGAGATACGCAGTATTTT. Translated: CASSTRDTQYF.

The V and J genes are TRBV6-5 and TRBJ2-3, with D possibly matching TRBD2 (5 bases). The V gene's germline CDR1 is MNHEY and CDR2 SVGAGI. V lost 0 bases and J lost 6, with 7 bases in between. The CDR3 has 13 amino acids. CDR3 sequence: CASSYSRADTQYF. The CDR3 nucleotides are TGTGCCAGCAGTTACTCGCGGGCCGATACGCAGTATTTT.

This clone has only one observation. The same CDR3 is also encoded by other DNA sequences in this sample. This chain links TRBV18 with TRBJ2-5; TRBD1 might be the D (6 bases). The CDR3 covers 13 residues. The germline gives CDR1 KGHSH, CDR2 LQKENI. Trimming took off 3 bases at V and 5 bases at J, with 10 bases between the two ends. CDR3 sequence reads: CASSPGHGETQYF. CDR3 DNA: TGTGCCAGCTCACCGGGACACGGGGAGACCCAGTACTTC.

V is TRBV6-5 and J is TRBJ2-5, with D possibly TRBD1 on 6 matching bases. V gave up 0 bases and J gave up 4 bases, with 12 bases separating them. Germline CDR1 reads MNHEY; CDR2 reads SVGAGI. The CDR3 is made up of 15 amino acids. DNA of the CDR3: TGTGCCAGCAGTTACTCGGGGGCGGATCGAGAGACCCAGTACTTC. It specifies CASSYSGADRETQYF.

The chain uses TRBV20-1 and TRBJ2-3; D not resolved. Germline V gives CDR1 DFQATT, CDR2 SNEGSKA (reference sequence). The length of the CDR3 is 11 residues. V dropped 4 bases and J dropped 6 bases, with 8 bases sitting between them. In DNA form, the CDR3 reads TGCAGTGCTACGCTTAGTGATACGCAGTATTTT. This gives the protein CSATLSDTQYF.

The rearrangement joins TRBV30 to TRBJ2-2; perhaps D is TRBD1 or TRBD2 (7 bases each). Trimming removed 4 bases from V and 6 bases from J, with 18 bases in between. The V gene's germline CDR1 is GTSNPN and CDR2 SVGIG (reference sequence). There are 15 residues in the CDR3. The CDR3 loop is CAWTLGQGGSGELFF. CDR3 DNA: TGTGCCTGGACCCTCGGGCAGGGGGGGTCCGGGGAGCTGTTTTTT.

CDR3 DNA: TGTGCCAGCAGCGTAGTACCTAGCGGACAAGAGACCCAGTACTTC. This translates into CASSVVPSGQETQYF. The rearrangement joins TRBV9 to TRBJ2-5; TRBD2 agrees at 7 bases. With V trimmed by 0 bases and J by 2 bases, 4 bases remained unmatched. The CDR3 contains 15 residues. Germline V gene lookup returns CDR1 SGDLS and CDR2 YYNGEE. Based on the CDR3 plus reference TRBV9 and TRBJ2-5, the full variable domain is DSGVTQTPKHLITATGQRVTLRCSPRSGDLSVYWYQQSLDQGLQFLIQYYNGEERAKGNILERFSAQQFPDLHSELNLSSLELGDSALYFCASSVVPSGQETQYFGPGTRLLVL.

In this sample, this clone turned up a few times. The chain links TRBV7-9 to TRBJ1-2; no clear D. The V end was cut by 0 bases, the J end by 6 bases, with 17 bases between. Per germline, CDR1 SEHNR and CDR2 FQNEAQ (reference sequence). The CDR3 extends over 16 amino acids. The CDR3, as DNA: TGTGCCAGCAGCTTAGCGATGCACGGGCTTTTTGATGGCTACACCTTC. Its translation: CASSLAMHGLFDGYTF.

The chain combines TRBV4-1 with TRBJ2-5; the D gene is possibly TRBD2 (8 bases). V gave up 4 bases and J gave up 5 bases, with 29 bases separating them. Germline V CDR1 and CDR2: MGHRA, YSYEKL. This CDR3 contains 19 residues. CDR3 sequence reads: CASSPSSTGEAGEDETQYF. The CDR3 DNA is TGCGCCAGCAGCCCCTCAAGCACAGGGGAAGCGGGAGAAGACGAGACCCAGTACTTC.

This chain links TRBV19 with TRBJ2-2; 9 bases are shared with TRBD1. The CDR3 sequence is 17 residues long. CDR1 is LNHDA, CDR2 SQIVND, per germline (reference sequence). V lost 4 bases and J lost 4; bases outside the gene matches: 10. The CDR3 is CASSSHRGRFSTGELFF. In nucleotides, the CDR3 is TGTGCCAGTAGTAGCCACAGGGGGCGCTTTTCCACCGGGGAGCTGTTTTTT.

A note on this clone: Additional DNA sequences in this sample encode the identical CDR3. The chain carries TRBV18 and TRBJ2-5; D gene uncertain. Germline V CDR1 and CDR2: KGHSH, LQKENI. CDR3 size: 12 residues. V was trimmed by 2 bases and J by 1 base, leaving 2 bases between them. For the CDR3, the DNA is TGTGCCAGCTCACCAACCCAAGAGACCCAGTACTTC. Its translation: CASSPTQETQYF. Using reference TRBV18 and TRBJ2-5 for the parts outside the CDR3, the full variable domain is NAGVMQNPRHLVRRRGQEARLRCSPMKGHSHVYWYRQLPEEGLKFMVYLQKENIIDESGMPKERFSAEFPKEGPSILRIQQVVRGDSAAYFCASSPTQETQYFGPGTRLLVL.

The chain couples TRBV10-3 to TRBJ2-1, with 12 bases aligning to TRBD2. The CDR3 has 17 amino acids. Trimming cost V 2 bases and J 6 bases; bases outside gene matches: 8. Germline CDR1 is ENHRY and CDR2 is SYGVKD. The CDR3, as DNA: TGTGCCATCAGTGAGGCCCTAGCGGGGGGGCTAGGCAATGAGCAGTTCTTC. As protein: CAISEALAGGLGNEQFF.

The rearrangement joins TRBV28 to TRBJ2-1; 11 bases align to TRBD2. The CDR3 covers 16 residues. The junction had 6 bases not matched to a gene; V was cut back by 4 bases and J by 4 bases. Looked up from germline, CDR1 is MDHEN and CDR2 is SYDVKM. CDR3 region: CASSSIGTSGYNEQFF. DNA for the CDR3: TGTGCCAGCAGTTCTATCGGGACTAGCGGATACAATGAGCAGTTCTTC. Complete variable domain (other parts from reference TRBV28 and TRBJ2-1): DVKVTQSSRYLVKRTGEKVFLECVQDMDHENMFWYRQDPGLGLRLIYFSYDVKMKEKGDIPEGYSVSREKKERFSLILESASTNQTSMYLCASSSIGTSGYNEQFFGPGTRLTVL.

The CDR3 region has the DNA TGTGCCAGCAGCTTGGTTGCGGGACAGGGAATAGATGGAAACACCATATATTTT. Its translation is CASSLVAGQGIDGNTIYF. The V call is TRBV5-6, the J call TRBJ1-3; TRBD1 aligns across 9 bases. The CDR3 is 18 amino acids. The V gene end was trimmed by 0 bases and the J gene end by 3 bases; junction bases not matched to a gene: 10. Germline CDR1 reads SGHDT; CDR2 reads YYEEEE.

This clone was seen a handful of times. The gene calls are TRBV7-4 and TRBJ1-1; D is unclear. Trimming took 3 bases from V and 2 from J, leaving 10 bases between them. Germline loops: CDR1 SGHVT, CDR2 SQSDAQ. The CDR3 is 14 residues long. The CDR3 spells CASSFTPLNTEAFF. For the CDR3, the DNA is TGTGCCAGCAGCTTTACTCCCCTCAACACTGAAGCTTTCTTT.

CDR3 loop: CASSLNRGLYQETQYF. CDR3 bases: TGTGCCAGCAGCTTAAATCGGGGATTGTACCAAGAGACCCAGTACTTC. The rearrangement uses TRBV7-8 and TRBJ2-5; weak D call: TRBD2 (5 bases). Trimming left V 2 bases short and J 0 bases short, with 13 bases between. CDR1 and CDR2 from the germline V gene are SGHVS and FQNEAQ. The CDR3 sequence is 16 residues long.

The V call is TRBV27, the J call TRBJ2-7; possibly TRBD2 for D (5 bases). The CDR3 consists of 12 residues. Trimming left V 5 bases short and J 6 bases short, with 11 bases between. In germline, CDR1 is MNHEY, CDR2 SMNVEV (reference sequence). The CDR3: CASSPARGEQYF. The CDR3 DNA follows: TGTGCCAGCAGTCCTGCCCGGGGCGAGCAGTACTTC.

This chain uses TRBV28 with TRBJ1-4; D gene uncertain. This CDR3 is 12 amino acids long. CDR1 and CDR2 from the germline V gene are MDHEN and SYDVKM. V lost 2 bases, J lost 9 bases, and 7 bases lay in between. The CDR3 reads CASSLVGKKLFF. The CDR3 DNA sequence: TGTGCCAGCAGTTTAGTCGGCAAAAAACTGTTTTTT.